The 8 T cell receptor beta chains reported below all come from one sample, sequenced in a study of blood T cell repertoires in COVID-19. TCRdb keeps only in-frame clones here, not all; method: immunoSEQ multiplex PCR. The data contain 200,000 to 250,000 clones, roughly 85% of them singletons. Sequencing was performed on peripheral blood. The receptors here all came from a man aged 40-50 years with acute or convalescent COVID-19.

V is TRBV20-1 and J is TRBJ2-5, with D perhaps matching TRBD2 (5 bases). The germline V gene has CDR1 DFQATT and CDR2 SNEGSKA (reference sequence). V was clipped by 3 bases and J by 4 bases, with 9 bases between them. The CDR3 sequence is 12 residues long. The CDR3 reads CSASPGGETQYF. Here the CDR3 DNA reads TGCAGTGCTAGTCCAGGAGGAGAGACCCAGTACTTC.

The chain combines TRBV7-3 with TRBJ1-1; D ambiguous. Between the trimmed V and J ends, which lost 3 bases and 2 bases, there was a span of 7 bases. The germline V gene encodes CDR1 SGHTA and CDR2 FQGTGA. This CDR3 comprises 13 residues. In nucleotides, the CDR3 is TGTGCCAGCAGCTTCGCAGAAAACACTGAAGCTTTCTTT. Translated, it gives CASSFAENTEAFF.

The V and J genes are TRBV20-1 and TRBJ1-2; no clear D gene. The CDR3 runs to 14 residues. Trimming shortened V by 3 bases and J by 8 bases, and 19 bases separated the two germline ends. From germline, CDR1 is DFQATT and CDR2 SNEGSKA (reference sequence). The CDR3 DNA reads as TGCAGTGCTAGTATGGGCAGCTCCTCTCTGGGCTACACCTTC. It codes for CSASMGSSSLGYTF.

CDR3 sequence reads: CASSLVGGPAGETQYF. Written as DNA, the CDR3 is TGTGCCAGCAGCTTAGTGGGTGGGCCAGCCGGAGAGACCCAGTACTTC. J is TRBJ2-5 and V is TRBV7-9; D remains ambiguous. V was shortened by 1 base and J by 4 bases, with 16 bases between the two germline ends. Germline lookup yields CDR1 SEHNR and CDR2 FQNEAQ (reference sequence). This CDR3 is built from 16 residues.

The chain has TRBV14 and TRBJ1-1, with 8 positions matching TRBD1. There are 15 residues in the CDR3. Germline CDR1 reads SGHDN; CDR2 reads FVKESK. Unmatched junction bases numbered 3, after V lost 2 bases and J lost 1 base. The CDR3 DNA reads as TGTGCCAGCAGCCAAAACGGACAGGGGAACACTGAAGCTTTCTTT. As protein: CASSQNGQGNTEAFF.

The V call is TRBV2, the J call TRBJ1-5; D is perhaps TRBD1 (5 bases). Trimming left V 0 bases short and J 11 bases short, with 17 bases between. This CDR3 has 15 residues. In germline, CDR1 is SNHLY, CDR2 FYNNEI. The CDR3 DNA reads TGTGCCAGCAGTGAAGCCAGGGCGGTCGCTCGGGCCCAGCATTTT. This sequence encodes CASSEARAVARAQHF.

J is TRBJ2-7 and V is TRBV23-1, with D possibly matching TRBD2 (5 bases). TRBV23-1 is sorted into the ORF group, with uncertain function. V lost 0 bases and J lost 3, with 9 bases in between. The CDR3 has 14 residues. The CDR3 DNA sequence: TGCGCCAGCAGTCAATCGCGCGGGTTCTACGAGCAGTACTTC. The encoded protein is CASSQSRGFYEQYF.

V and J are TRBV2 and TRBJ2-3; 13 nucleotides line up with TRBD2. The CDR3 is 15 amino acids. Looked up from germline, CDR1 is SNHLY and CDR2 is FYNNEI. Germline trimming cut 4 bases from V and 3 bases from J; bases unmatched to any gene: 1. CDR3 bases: TGTGCCAGCAGTGGGACTAGCGGGGGAACAGATACGCAGTATTTT. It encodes CASSGTSGGTDTQYF.